Following are 29 T cell receptor beta chains from one sample sequenced in a study of T cells after yellow fever vaccination. Each CDR3 protein gets one entry after TCRdb re-called the 5' RACE reads with MiXCR. The table shows some 600,000 distinct CDR3 sequences, with 17% occurring only once. The specimen comprised PBMCs, sampled about 5 days after the first yellow fever vaccination. These receptors all come from a young man who received the YFV17D yellow fever vaccine.

Remarks on this clonotype: This may come from a read error, since a much larger clone is one base off. V gene TRBV6-6 combines with J gene TRBJ2-3, with unresolved D. The CDR3 loop spans 13 amino acids. Trimming removed 4 bases from V and 0 bases from J, with 5 bases in between. Germline V gene sequence: CDR1 MNHNY, CDR2 SVGAGI (reference sequence). In DNA, the CDR3 is TGTGCCAGCAGTTTCCACAGCACAGATACGCAGTATTTT. This sequence encodes CASSFHSTDTQYF.

This clonotype has only a few counts. The CDR3 loop reads CASRYPGLAGGSTDTQYF. The CDR3 region has the DNA TGTGCCAGCAGATATCCGGGACTAGCGGGGGGGAGCACAGATACGCAGTATTTT. The rearrangement joins TRBV12-3 or TRBV12-4 to TRBJ2-3, with TRBD2 identical over 16 bases. V lost 6 bases, J lost 0 bases, and 6 bases stayed unmatched. There are 18 residues in the CDR3.

This clonotype came up a few times. The chain carries TRBV7-2 and TRBJ2-4; the D is unclear. The CDR3 runs 14 residues. Trimming took off 3 bases at V and 3 bases at J, with 9 bases between the two ends. Germline CDR1 and CDR2: SGHTA and FQGNSA. CDR3 nucleotides: TGTGCCAGCAGCTTTACCTACCTCAAAAACATTCAGTACTTC. Protein sequence: CASSFTYLKNIQYF.

This clonotype was counted only a few times. CDR3 sequence reads: CASSKGTGVTEAFF. The CDR3 DNA reads as TGTGCCAGCAGCAAGGGGACAGGGGTCACTGAAGCTTTCTTT. The V and J genes are TRBV4-2 and TRBJ1-1; TRBD1 matches at 10 bases. V trimming: 5 bases; J trimming: 4 bases; junction bases outside the gene matches: 4. The CDR3 runs to 14 residues. In germline, CDR1 is LGHNA, CDR2 YNFKEQ.

The chain couples TRBV7-2 to TRBJ2-5; D is tentatively TRBD1 or TRBD2 (6 bases each). The CDR3 has 15 amino acids. Germline lookup yields CDR1 SGHTA and CDR2 FQGNSA. Trimming removed 0 bases from V and 5 bases from J, with 13 bases in between. The CDR3 spells CASSLAGGRVETQYF. The CDR3 DNA follows: TGTGCCAGCAGCTTAGCCGGGGGCAGGGTCGAGACCCAGTACTTC.

In its sample, this clonotype was seen a few times. The chain has TRBV27 and TRBJ1-1; 10 bases match TRBD1. This CDR3 is built from 15 residues. V lost 6 bases, J lost 8 bases, and 12 bases stayed unmatched. Germline CDR1 and CDR2: MNHEY and SMNVEV (reference sequence). The CDR3 reads CASSSPGQGRPEAFF. As DNA, the CDR3 is TGTGCCAGCAGCTCCCCGGGACAGGGGAGGCCGGAAGCTTTCTTT.

J is TRBJ1-1 and V is TRBV9, with D uncertain. Germline V gives CDR1 SGDLS, CDR2 YYNGEE. V was trimmed by 0 bases and J by 4 bases, leaving 10 bases between them. The CDR3 contains 14 residues. CDR3 sequence: CASSVAGLGTEAFF. The CDR3 nucleotides read TGTGCCAGCAGCGTAGCCGGGCTAGGCACTGAAGCTTTCTTT.

The rearrangement joins TRBV6-2 or TRBV6-3 to TRBJ2-1; D might be TRBD2 (6 bases). The CDR3 totals 12 residues. Between the trimmed V and J ends, which lost 6 bases and 10 bases, there was a span of 13 bases. The germline CDR1 and CDR2 sequences are MNHEY and SVGEGT. The DNA of the CDR3 is TGTGCCAGCAGGGAGGCGGGACTCGAGCAGTTCTTC. Encoded protein: CASREAGLEQFF.

This clonotype was observed a few times. CDR3 sequence (DNA): TGTGCCAGCAGGCCTACAGGGAGCGTCGGGGAGCTGTTTTTT. This encodes CASRPTGSVGELFF. This chain connects TRBV12-3 or TRBV12-4 to TRBJ2-2; tentative D call: TRBD1 (6 bases). This CDR3 spans 14 amino acids. The germline V and J ends were trimmed by 6 bases and 7 bases, with 15 bases remaining between them.

This clonotype was found a few times. The V and J genes are TRBV20-1 and TRBJ1-6; weak D call: TRBD1 (6 bases). Germline V gene lookup returns CDR1 DFQATT and CDR2 SNEGSKA (reference sequence). The CDR3 sequence is 14 residues long. Trimming stripped 3 bases from V and 9 bases from J, with 15 bases between. The CDR3 nucleotides read TGCAGTGCTAGGGGAGCAGGGGCGAGTTCACCCCTCCACTTT. Translation gives CSARGAGASSPLHF.

This clonotype has more than one count but fewer than ten. The chain links TRBV11-3 to TRBJ2-2; the match to TRBD1 covers 10 bases. Per the germline V gene, CDR1 is SGHNT and CDR2 is YENEEA. This CDR3 is built from 15 residues. Trimming cost V 5 bases and J 9 bases; bases outside gene matches: 9. DNA of the CDR3: TGTGCCAGCAGCCGGGCGGGGACAGGGGCCCGGGAGCTGTTTTTT. It is translated as CASSRAGTGARELFF.

V usage is TRBV5-1 and J usage is TRBJ1-2; TRBD1 is a possible D gene (6 bases). The V and J ends lost 4 bases and 4 bases respectively, with 20 bases between them. The CDR3 consists of 16 residues. The germline V gene encodes CDR1 SGHRS and CDR2 YFSETQ. The CDR3 DNA is TGCGCCAGCAGCGTGAATAATCAGGGGTCCGGCTATGGCTACACCTTC. The encoded protein is CASSVNNQGSGYGYTF.

The chain uses TRBV2 and TRBJ2-7; D remains unclear. Germline V gives CDR1 SNHLY, CDR2 FYNNEI. CDR3 length: 14 residues. The ends were cut back, 3 bases at V and 2 bases at J, with 11 bases in the middle. CDR3 sequence: CASSEGHSTYEQYF. In DNA, the CDR3 is TGTGCCAGCAGTGAGGGCCATTCTACCTACGAGCAGTACTTC.

The chain recombines TRBV5-1 with TRBJ2-3; no reliable D call. Trimming shortened V by 7 bases and J by 0 bases, and 15 bases separated the two germline ends. CDR1 and CDR2 from the germline V gene are SGHRS and YFSETQ. The CDR3 is 15 residues long. CDR3 nucleotide sequence: TGCGCCAGCCTGCTTACCTCCCCCAGCACAGATACGCAGTATTTT. Translated, it gives CASLLTSPSTDTQYF.

This clonotype was picked up a small number of times. This chain joins TRBV12-3 or TRBV12-4 and TRBJ2-5; no reliable D call. The CDR3 runs 13 residues. Trimming took off 3 bases at V and 3 bases at J, with 8 bases between the two ends. The CDR3 nucleotides read TGTGCCAGCAGTTTTCATGGGGAAGAGACCCAGTACTTC. Its translation is CASSFHGEETQYF.

In DNA form, the CDR3 reads TGTGCCAGCAGTCCCAGCGCCGGTAACACCGGGGAGCTGTTTTTT. Its protein is CASSPSAGNTGELFF. The chain links TRBV28 to TRBJ2-2; D call uncertain. V was cut by 5 bases and J by 2 bases, with 12 bases left in between. This CDR3 has 15 residues. From germline, CDR1 is MDHEN and CDR2 SYDVKM.

The chain uses TRBV10-1 and TRBJ2-7; TRBD1 might be the D (6 bases). Germline loops: CDR1 WNHNN, CDR2 SYGVQD (reference sequence). V was trimmed by 6 bases and J by 5 bases, leaving 11 bases between them. This CDR3 spans 12 amino acids. CDR3 nucleotides: TGCGCCAGCAGACAACAGGGTAACGAGCAGTACTTC. Its translation: CASRQQGNEQYF.

The V and J genes are TRBV4-3 and TRBJ2-3, with D perhaps TRBD1 or TRBD2 (5 bases each). The CDR3 has 15 residues. Deletions cut 3 bases from V and 6 bases from J, with 16 bases between. CDR1 is LGHNA, CDR2 YSLEER, per germline. The CDR3: CASSHGWWGKDTQYF. In DNA form, the CDR3 reads TGCGCCAGCAGCCATGGGTGGTGGGGGAAGGATACGCAGTATTTT.

This sequence joins TRBV4-3 and TRBJ1-2; no clear D gene. The CDR3 is made up of 15 amino acids. The V end lost 0 bases, the J end lost 8 bases, and 16 bases lay between the germline ends. Germline assignment: CDR1 LGHNA and CDR2 YSLEER. CDR3 sequence (DNA): TGCGCCAGCAGCCAAGATGGTGGCCGGGGTCGAGGCTACACCTTC. Its protein product is CASSQDGGRGRGYTF.

The chain uses TRBV15 and TRBJ2-7, with D perhaps matching TRBD1 (6 bases). Germline CDR1 reads LNHNV; CDR2 reads YYDKDF (reference sequence). The CDR3 runs 15 residues. V was trimmed by 1 base and J by 2 bases, leaving 12 bases between them. The DNA for the CDR3 is TGTGCCACCAGCAGAGCGAGGGGGTCTCCCTACGAGCAGTACGTC. It translates to CATSRARGSPYEQYV.

The table lists this clonotype with a few counts. V is TRBV12-3 or TRBV12-4 and J is TRBJ2-2; D ambiguous. The CDR3 contains 15 residues. The ends were cut back, 0 bases at V and 7 bases at J, with 12 bases in the middle. The CDR3 sequence is CASSLALAPHGELFF. CDR3 nucleotide sequence: TGTGCCAGCAGTTTAGCGCTCGCCCCCCACGGGGAGCTGTTTTTT.

This clonotype was seen more than once but under ten times. This chain joins TRBV28 and TRBJ2-2, with no clear D. With 7 bases removed from V and 6 bases from J, the gap between germline ends came to 6 bases. The CDR3 contains 11 residues. Germline V gives CDR1 MDHEN, CDR2 SYDVKM. The CDR3 sequence is CASIGPGELFF. DNA for the CDR3: TGTGCCAGCATAGGGCCCGGGGAGCTGTTTTTT.

This clonotype was found a few times. The CDR3 protein is CASRQGAEKLFF. In DNA, the CDR3 is TGTGCCAGCAGGCAGGGGGCCGAAAAACTGTTTTTT. The chain is built from TRBV12-3 or TRBV12-4 and TRBJ1-4, with 8 positions matching TRBD1. CDR3 length: 12 residues. The V gene end was trimmed by 6 bases and the J gene end by 8 bases; junction bases not matched to a gene: 2.

This clonotype showed up just a few times. The chain couples TRBV18 to TRBJ1-5; no clear D. The CDR3 consists of 14 residues. Deletions cut 3 bases from V and 4 bases from J, with 10 bases between. CDR1 is KGHSH and CDR2 is LQKENI in the germline V gene. CDR3 protein: CASSPGAGNQPQHF. The CDR3 region has the DNA TGTGCCAGCTCACCCGGAGCCGGGAATCAGCCCCAGCATTTT.

This chain links TRBV2 with TRBJ2-1, with a tentative D call TRBD1 (5 bases). The CDR3 length is 13 residues. V was cut by 3 bases and J by 9 bases, with 12 bases left in between. CDR1 SNHLY and CDR2 FYNNEI come from the germline V gene. DNA for the CDR3: TGTGCCAGCAGTGAGTACTCGCAGGGTGAGCAGTTCTTC. As protein: CASSEYSQGEQFF. Full variable domain (outside the CDR3, taken from reference TRBV2 and TRBJ2-1): EPEVTQTPSHQVTQMGQEVILRCVPISNHLYFYWYRQILGQKVEFLVSFYNNEISEKSEIFDDQFSVERPDGSNFTLKIRSTKLEDSAMYFCASSEYSQGEQFFGPGTRLTVL.

In this sample, this clonotype turned up a few times. The chain combines TRBV6-2 or TRBV6-3 with TRBJ2-4, with D unclear. V gave up 5 bases and J gave up 0 bases, with 17 bases separating them. The CDR3 is made up of 17 amino acids. Germline V gene lookup returns CDR1 MNHEY and CDR2 SVGEGT. The CDR3: CASSLRSSSLAKNIQYF. CDR3 DNA: TGTGCCAGCAGTCTCCGATCTTCTTCGCTAGCCAAAAACATTCAGTACTTC.

This clonotype turned up a few times. The chain employs TRBV12-3 or TRBV12-4 and TRBJ1-1; 11 nucleotides line up with TRBD1. Unmatched junction bases numbered 3, after V lost 6 bases and J lost 0 bases. The CDR3 loop spans 15 amino acids. The CDR3 nucleotides are TGTGCCAGCAGCGGGGACAGGGGGGTGAACACTGAAGCTTTCTTT. As protein: CASSGDRGVNTEAFF.

The chain recombines TRBV12-3 or TRBV12-4 with TRBJ1-1; D is perhaps TRBD1 (6 bases). Trimming left V 6 bases short and J 2 bases short, with 13 bases between. This CDR3 spans 14 amino acids. CDR3 sequence reads: CASRAGTYNTEAFF. The CDR3 DNA is TGTGCCAGCAGGGCCGGGACATACAACACTGAAGCTTTCTTT.

Only a few counts were recorded for this clonotype. DNA for the CDR3: TGTGCCAGCAGGAGGGAGCCCGCGGCCACTGAAGCTTTCTTT. It yields the protein CASRREPAATEAFF. The V gene is TRBV6-1, the J gene TRBJ1-1; D is unresolved. CDR3 length equals 14 residues. In germline, CDR1 is MNHNS, CDR2 SASEGT. The ends were cut back, 6 bases at V and 4 bases at J, with 15 bases in the middle.